This TCR beta chain came from a study of blood T cell repertoires in COVID-19. The V end lost 0 bases, the J end lost 0 bases, and 8 bases lay between the germline ends. This CDR3 contains 16 residues. From germline, CDR1 is LGHNA and CDR2 YSLEER. TCRdb keeps only in-frame clones here, not all; method: immunoSEQ multiplex PCR. The table shows about 190,000 clones, with around 90% occurring only once. V and J are TRBV4-3 and TRBJ2-2; D gene unclear. The receptor's source is a man in his forties with acute or convalescent COVID-19. The sample taken for sequencing was peripheral blood. The CDR3 is CASSQDTRPNTGELFF. CDR3 DNA: TGCGCCAGCAGCCAAGATACCAGGCCGAACACCGGGGAGCTGTTTTTT.